This T cell receptor (beta chain) was recovered during a study of neoadjuvant nivolumab and ipilimumab in lung cancer. Study summary: The combination arm added day-1 ipilimumab 1 mg/kg to nivolumab 3 mg/kg on days 1, 15, 29.

To note about this clone: What it binds is not known.

Study-level findings and limits: Pretherapy blood TCR richness correlated positively with resected tumor richness. TCR richness and clonality were higher in tumors than adjacent uninvolved lung.

The repertoire was sequenced with immunoSEQ multiplex PCR; TCRdb's copy has only in-frame clones and lacks some. The sample shows under 20,000 clones, over 80% of them seen only once. Germline CDR1 and CDR2: SQVTM and ANQGSEA. V gave up 1 base and J gave up 4 bases, with 10 bases separating them. The CDR3 has 13 residues. The J gene is TRBJ1-2, the V gene TRBV29-1; no definite D call. The receptor's source is an adult with non-small cell lung cancer. Sample: peripheral blood, taken before neoadjuvant nivolumab, alone or with ipilimumab. CDR3 amino acids: CSVEGPTIYGYTF. The CDR3 bases are TGCAGCGTTGAAGGACCGACCATCTATGGCTACACCTTC.